This T cell receptor beta chain was captured in a study of OX40 agonist ivuxolimab in advanced cancers. Study observations and caveats: On average, CD8+ T cells showed a greater number of expanded clones than CD4+.

Germline CDR1 is SGHAT and CDR2 is FQDESV (reference sequence). This CDR3 contains 14 residues. Trimming shortened V by 3 bases and J by 2 bases, and 8 bases separated the two germline ends. Repertoires were generated with immunoSEQ multiplex PCR, while TCRdb's copy carries only in-frame clones and drops some. In the table there are just under 20,000 clones, approximately 84% of which are singletons. Details on this clone: No antigen is known for it.

The material sequenced was CD4+ or CD8+ T cells sorted from blood, taken in a trial of the OX40 agonist ivuxolimab. The sequence came from an adult with an advanced solid tumor such as melanoma, head and neck, liver or kidney cancer. The genes are TRBV11-1 and TRBJ2-1; D is perhaps TRBD2 (6 bases). CDR3 protein: CASSFREAYNEQFF. The CDR3 DNA follows: TGTGCCAGCAGCTTTAGGGAGGCCTACAATGAGCAGTTCTTC.